Below, one T cell receptor beta chain is given with its context. Its target antigen remains unknown. No per-base quality is available; no much larger clone lies one base away. The data belong to a study of blood T cell repertoires in COVID-19 (dated by TCRdb to the early 2020s). Turning to the overall study: Collaborator samples came from the United States, Italy and Spain and covered acute and convalescent phases of COVID-19. The samples were drawn from two sources: the first 160 participants of the ongoing ImmuneRACE study, and fewer than 1,500 subjects contributed by 6 global collaborators. The repertoires were made available in a free public database intended to serve as a resource for research on the immune response to SARS-CoV-2. Subjects who had been exposed to COVID-19, were actively infected with it, or had recovered from it provided the deeply sampled blood TCRbeta repertoires that made up the dataset. Sample metadata almost always included a de-identified subject ID, COVID-19 status, age in years and sex. Where HLA class I and class II types were available, the types were taken from metadata supplied by the sample provider, not from assay-based typing. The material from the prospective study consisted of cDNA or gDNA derived from T cells, B-cell-depleted T cells, or PBMCs. Overall study results and their limits: The quantity of clinical and demographic metadata differed by source and by participant and was supplied without curation.

Its CDR3 holds 14 amino acids, cysteine through phenylalanine. Only the CDR3 region is kept as DNA, spanning 42 bases read in frame from base 1. CDR1 and CDR2 are read off the germline V gene as SGHRS and YFSETQ. V loses 1 base of germline sequence and J loses 1 base, and the interval between the two ends is 8 bases. The immunoSEQ Assay, a bias-controlled multiplex PCR, was used to amplify TCRbeta CDR3 regions from genomic DNA. For the original study's pipeline: The number of nucleated cells in each sample was estimated by amplification of reference gene primers within the assay. Sequence reads were collapsed and filtered to measure the absolute abundance of every unique TCRbeta CDR3 rearrangement. For each sample, productive Simpson clonality was calculated by taking the square root of Simpson's diversity index across productive rearrangements. TCRdb re-hosts the immuneACCESS table, in-frame sequences only. Its copies lack some clones; in the studies checked, an unresolved V gene accounts for under half of them, and the cause for the rest is not known. From that table come the V and J calls and clone size; the DNA was used to work out D and trimming. The sample records fewer than 150,000 clones, around 80% of which are singletons. The top ten constitute roughly 10% of the sample.

Each collaborating institution followed its own protocols to collect whole blood in K2EDTA tubes. For TCRbeta analysis, collaborators shipped samples in one of three forms: frozen whole blood, isolated PBMCs, or DNA extracted from either of those sample types. The V and J genes are TRBV5-1 and TRBJ1-2; no D segment can be confidently identified. The sequenced sample consisted of peripheral blood. This sequence was found in a woman at least 80 years old in a cohort sampled during active or convalescent COVID-19. CDR3 protein: CASSLTADNYGYTF. The DNA sequence is as follows: TGCGCCAGCAGCTTGACAGCTGATAACTATGGCTACACCTTC.